This entry lists 24 T cell receptor beta chains sequenced from one sample in a study of T cell repertoires in cytomegalovirus infection. One entry per CDR3 protein results from TCRdb running MiXCR on the reads. The sample yields some 500,000 distinct CDR3 sequences, about 40% seen once. These TCRs' antigens remain unknown. The sequences come from cultured PBMCs, collected from culture after CMV antigen stimulation. The receptors derive from a human donor in good health (CMV status not recorded). Some clones in this sample may be carry-over from other donors' samples.

The J gene is TRBJ1-2, the V gene TRBV7-2; possibly TRBD1 for D (6 bases). The CDR3 totals 13 residues. Per germline, CDR1 SGHTA and CDR2 FQGNSA. Trimming shortened V by 5 bases and J by 6 bases, and 13 bases separated the two germline ends. CDR3 coding DNA: TGTGCCAGCAGCCCAGGGGAACGCGATGGCTACACCTTC. It codes for CASSPGERDGYTF. Based on the CDR3 plus reference TRBV7-2 and TRBJ1-2, the full variable domain is GAGVSQSPSNKVTEKGKDVELRCDPISGHTALYWYRQSLGQGLEFLIYFQGNSAPDKSGLPSDRFSAERTGGSVSTLTIQRTQQEDSAVYLCASSPGERDGYTFGSGTRLTVV.

CDR3 loop: CASSFGRYYGYTF. CDR3 coding DNA: TGTGCCAGCAGTTTTGGCAGATACTATGGCTACACCTTC. The chain is built from TRBV12-3 or TRBV12-4 and TRBJ1-2; D remains ambiguous. V lost 3 bases to trimming and J lost 3 bases, with 8 bases between them. This CDR3 has 13 amino acids.

This clonotype was counted at least ten times. The chain recombines TRBV19 with TRBJ2-7; the match to TRBD2 covers 10 bases. The CDR3 runs to 14 residues. CDR1 is LNHDA, CDR2 SQIVND, per germline (reference sequence). The J segment lost 2 bases and the V segment lost 3 bases, leaving 1 base of the junction unmatched. This CDR3 is CASSITSGTYEQYF. The CDR3 DNA sequence: TGTGCCAGTAGTATTACTAGCGGGACCTACGAGCAGTACTTC. The full variable domain, its missing parts supplied by reference TRBV19 and TRBJ2-7, is DGGITQSPKYLFRKEGQNVTLSCEQNLNHDAMYWYRQDPGQGLRLIYYSQIVNDFQKGDIAEGYSVSREKKESFPLTVTSAQKNPTAFYLCASSITSGTYEQYFGPGTRLTVT.

This clonotype was picked up a small number of times. The chain couples TRBV7-2 to TRBJ2-1; 9 nucleotides align to TRBD1. CDR3 size: 17 residues. Unmatched junction bases numbered 8, after V lost 3 bases and J lost 2 bases. Germline V gene data show CDR1 as SGHTA and CDR2 as FQGNSA. The DNA of the CDR3 is TGTGCCAGCAGCTTCCACAGGGGGCTGGTGACCTACAATGAGCAGTTCTTC. This translates into CASSFHRGLVTYNEQFF.

CDR3 coding DNA: TGCGCCAGCAGCTTGAGTCGGGCTAGCACAGATACGCAGTATTTT. It codes for CASSLSRASTDTQYF. The chain has TRBV5-1 and TRBJ2-3; D remains ambiguous. Trimming left V 1 base short and J 0 bases short, with 9 bases between. CDR1 and CDR2 from the germline V gene are SGHRS and YFSETQ. The CDR3 has 15 residues.

This chain links TRBV10-3 with TRBJ2-3, with a possible D match to TRBD1 (6 bases). Trimming removed 8 bases at V and 2 bases at J, with 11 bases between. Germline CDR1 and CDR2: ENHRY and SYGVKD. The CDR3 loop spans 13 amino acids. CDR3 protein: CAIEGDNTDTQYF. CDR3 DNA sequence: TGTGCCATCGAAGGGGACAACACAGATACGCAGTATTTT.

The genes are TRBV19 and TRBJ1-1; TRBD1 matches at 9 bases. CDR3 length: 16 residues. Per the germline V gene, CDR1 is LNHDA and CDR2 is SQIVND (reference sequence). V lost 4 bases and J lost 10; bases outside the gene matches: 16. Written as DNA, the CDR3 is TGTGCCAGTAGTAAAGGGACAGGGTTTTCCAAAATTCGAGCTTTCTTT. As protein: CASSKGTGFSKIRAFF.

This clonotype was recorded at least ten times. The chain combines TRBV27 with TRBJ2-7; 9 bases fit TRBD1. Looked up from germline, CDR1 is MNHEY and CDR2 is SMNVEV (reference sequence). The CDR3 loop spans 14 amino acids. Unmatched junction bases numbered 5, after V lost 5 bases and J lost 3 bases. DNA of the CDR3: TGTGCCAGCAGTCTACAGGGGGCGAACTACGAGCAGTACTTC. Its translation is CASSLQGANYEQYF.

This rearrangement joins TRBV6-2 or TRBV6-3 to TRBJ2-7; D is perhaps TRBD2 (6 bases). With 4 bases removed from V and 9 bases from J, the gap between germline ends came to 13 bases. This CDR3 contains 12 residues. Germline CDR1 and CDR2: MNHEY and SVGEGT. The CDR3 protein is CASSLLATGQYF. DNA of the CDR3: TGTGCCAGCAGTTTACTAGCTACAGGGCAGTACTTC.

This chain links TRBV6-6 with TRBJ1-5, with D possibly TRBD1 on 5 matching bases. CDR1 is MNHNY and CDR2 is SVGAGI in the germline V gene (reference sequence). The length of the CDR3 is 15 residues. V lost 2 bases and J lost 4, with 12 bases in between. The CDR3 here is CASSYPPGGNQPQHF. CDR3 nucleotide sequence: TGTGCCAGCAGTTACCCCCCGGGGGGGAATCAGCCCCAGCATTTT.

The V call is TRBV7-2, the J call TRBJ1-3, with a possible D match to TRBD1 (5 bases). V was shortened by 1 base and J by 0 bases, with 13 bases between the two germline ends. The CDR3 is 17 amino acids. Germline V gives CDR1 SGHTA, CDR2 FQGNSA. This CDR3 reads CASSLVSGEVSGNTIYF. CDR3 nucleotide sequence: TGTGCCAGCAGCTTAGTTTCGGGGGAAGTCTCTGGAAACACCATATATTTT.

V gene TRBV18 combines with J gene TRBJ2-7; perhaps TRBD2 as D (5 bases). Trimming removed 5 bases from V and 0 bases from J, with 11 bases in between. The germline V gene has CDR1 KGHSH and CDR2 LQKENI. This CDR3 has 14 residues. The CDR3 spells CASSTDSGSYEQYF. The CDR3 DNA reads as TGTGCCAGCTCAACGGACTCCGGCTCCTACGAGCAGTACTTC. Variable domain in full (rest from reference TRBV18 and TRBJ2-7): NAGVMQNPRHLVRRRGQEARLRCSPMKGHSHVYWYRQLPEEGLKFMVYLQKENIIDESGMPKERFSAEFPKEGPSILRIQQVVRGDSAAYFCASSTDSGSYEQYFGPGTRLTVT.

This rearrangement joins TRBV20-1 to TRBJ1-4; D unresolved. Germline V lookup: CDR1 DFQATT, CDR2 SNEGSKA (reference sequence). CDR3 length: 15 amino acids. V was trimmed by 0 bases and J by 8 bases, leaving 16 bases between them. The CDR3 spells CSARDPELRVEKLFF. As DNA, the CDR3 is TGCAGTGCTAGAGATCCGGAGCTTCGGGTCGAAAAACTGTTTTTT.

The CDR3 DNA reads TGTGCCAGCAGCCCTAGCGGACCCGGGGAGCTGTTTTTT. Amino acids: CASSPSGPGELFF. The chain employs TRBV7-2 and TRBJ2-2; 7 nucleotides line up with TRBD2. The CDR3 is 13 amino acids. Germline loops: CDR1 SGHTA, CDR2 FQGNSA. With 5 bases clipped from V and 6 bases from J, the junction kept 3 bases outside the gene matches.

In its sample, this clonotype was seen a few times. The chain has TRBV7-9 and TRBJ2-3; D is undetermined. V lost 5 bases to trimming and J lost 0 bases, with 9 bases between them. The germline V gene has CDR1 SEHNR and CDR2 FQNEAQ (reference sequence). This CDR3 has 14 residues. CDR3 residues: CASSRTASTDTQYF. In nucleotides, the CDR3 is TGTGCCAGCAGCCGGACGGCTAGCACAGATACGCAGTATTTT.

The chain joins TRBV7-2 to TRBJ2-3, with D possibly being TRBD1 (5 bases). Looked up from germline, CDR1 is SGHTA and CDR2 is FQGNSA. CDR3 length: 14 amino acids. With 4 bases removed from V and 0 bases from J, the gap between germline ends came to 8 bases. CDR3 loop: CASSYDRSTDTQYF. CDR3 sequence (DNA): TGTGCCAGCAGCTACGACAGAAGCACAGATACGCAGTATTTT. The variable domain in full, with the rest retrieved from reference TRBV7-2 and TRBJ2-3, is GAGVSQSPSNKVTEKGKDVELRCDPISGHTALYWYRQSLGQGLEFLIYFQGNSAPDKSGLPSDRFSAERTGGSVSTLTIQRTQQEDSAVYLCASSYDRSTDTQYFGPGTRLTVL.

V and J are TRBV2 and TRBJ1-2; D uncertain. The V end was cut by 4 bases, the J end by 2 bases, with 5 bases between. This CDR3 is built from 12 residues. Germline V CDR1 and CDR2: SNHLY, FYNNEI. CDR3 sequence: CASSGRNYGYTF. The CDR3 bases are TGTGCCAGCAGTGGGCGAAACTATGGCTACACCTTC.

The rearrangement links TRBV7-9 to TRBJ2-5; 9 bases map to TRBD2. Trimming at V came to 5 bases and at J to 3 bases, leaving 10 bases not matched to a gene. CDR1 is SEHNR, CDR2 FQNEAQ, per germline (reference sequence). The CDR3 extends over 16 amino acids. CDR3 DNA sequence: TGTGCCAGCAGCCCAGCCTGGCTAGCGGGGAAAGAGACCCAGTACTTC. Translating gives CASSPAWLAGKETQYF.

CDR3 loop: CASRFRDRVNYSNQPQHF. The CDR3 DNA reads TGTGCCAGTAGATTCCGGGACAGGGTCAATTATAGCAATCAGCCCCAGCATTTT. The chain links TRBV19 to TRBJ1-5; 9 bases agree with TRBD1. With 6 bases clipped from V and 0 bases from J, the junction kept 12 bases outside the gene matches. The CDR3 runs 18 residues. Germline CDR1 is LNHDA and CDR2 is SQIVND (reference sequence).

This clonotype was counted between two and nine times. The rearrangement joins TRBV20-1 to TRBJ1-3; D unresolved. The ends were cut back, 0 bases at V and 0 bases at J, with 6 bases in the middle. CDR1 is DFQATT, CDR2 SNEGSKA, per germline (reference sequence). There are 14 residues in the CDR3. CDR3 in DNA: TGCAGTGCTAGAGATGGACCCTCTGGAAACACCATATATTTT. The encoded protein is CSARDGPSGNTIYF.

This clonotype was observed a few times. V usage is TRBV7-2 and J usage is TRBJ1-2, with 9 bases fitting TRBD1. The J segment lost 0 bases and the V segment lost 5 bases, leaving 7 bases of the junction unmatched. The CDR3 covers 16 residues. The germline gives CDR1 SGHTA, CDR2 FQGNSA. The CDR3 DNA is TGTGCCAGCAGCGAGGACAGGGGTTACTCTAACTATGGCTACACCTTC. Translating gives CASSEDRGYSNYGYTF.

The rearrangement joins TRBV11-2 to TRBJ2-5, with D perhaps assigned TRBD1 or TRBD2 (6 bases each). Germline V gene data show CDR1 as SGHAT and CDR2 as FQNNGV. Trimming stripped 5 bases from V and 5 bases from J, with 24 bases between. The CDR3 runs 17 residues. CDR3 sequence reads: CASSPVPLRGLLETQYF. Here the CDR3 DNA reads TGTGCCAGCAGCCCGGTCCCTCTTCGGGGGCTACTGGAGACCCAGTACTTC. The whole variable domain, remainder taken from reference TRBV11-2 and TRBJ2-5, is EAGVAQSPRYKIIEKRQSVAFWCNPISGHATLYWYQQILGQGPKLLIQFQNNGVVDDSQLPKDRFSAERLKGVDSTLKIQPAKLEDSAVYLCASSPVPLRGLLETQYFGPGTRLLVL.

A few counts support this clonotype. V usage is TRBV19 and J usage is TRBJ2-7; 7 nucleotides agree with TRBD2. Germline loops: CDR1 LNHDA, CDR2 SQIVND (reference sequence). After removal of 5 bases from V and 6 bases from J, the junction contained 7 bases not matched to a gene. This CDR3 has 13 amino acids. In DNA form, the CDR3 reads TGTGCCAGTAGTGGCGTCTGGGGGGGCGAGCAGTACTTC. Translation gives CASSGVWGGEQYF. The full variable domain, with the rest looked up from reference TRBV19 and TRBJ2-7, is DGGITQSPKYLFRKEGQNVTLSCEQNLNHDAMYWYRQDPGQGLRLIYYSQIVNDFQKGDIAEGYSVSREKKESFPLTVTSAQKNPTAFYLCASSGVWGGEQYFGPGTRLTVT.

The CDR3 coding sequence is TGTGCCATCAGTGTAGGGGGAGGGAATTCACCCCTCCACTTT. Its protein is CAISVGGGNSPLHF. The chain combines TRBV10-3 with TRBJ1-6; TRBD1 is a possible D gene (6 bases). Trimming pared 4 bases from V and 7 bases from J, leaving 11 bases between. The CDR3 has 14 amino acids. CDR1 is ENHRY and CDR2 is SYGVKD in the germline V gene.